This T cell receptor (beta chain) was captured by sequencing in a study of CD8 T cells in ankylosing spondylitis. The CDR3 has 14 amino acids. The V end was cut by 3 bases, the J end by 5 bases, with 13 bases between. Germline CDR1 is SGHTA and CDR2 is FQGNSA. From the 5' RACE reads, TCRdb called clonotypes with MiXCR, one entry per CDR3 protein. The data hold almost 250,000 distinct CDR3 sequences, with roughly 32% observed a single time. This TCR came from a male donor with ankylosing spondylitis or in good health (not recorded which). This rearrangement joins TRBV7-2 to TRBJ1-1; D remains ambiguous. Sequenced: blood, either unsorted or a sorted T cell fraction (not recorded which). CDR3 DNA: TGTGCCAGCAGCTTGCAGGAGGTTAGGACTGAAGCTTTCTTT. Amino acid sequence: CASSLQEVRTEAFF.